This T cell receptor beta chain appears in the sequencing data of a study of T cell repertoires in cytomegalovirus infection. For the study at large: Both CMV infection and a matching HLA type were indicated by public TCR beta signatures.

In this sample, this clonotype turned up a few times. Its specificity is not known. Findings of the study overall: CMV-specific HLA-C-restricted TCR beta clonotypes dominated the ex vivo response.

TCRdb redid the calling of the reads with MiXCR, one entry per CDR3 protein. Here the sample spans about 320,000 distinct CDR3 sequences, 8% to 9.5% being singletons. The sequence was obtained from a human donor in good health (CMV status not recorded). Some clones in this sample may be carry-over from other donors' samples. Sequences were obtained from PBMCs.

The CDR3 sequence is CASSGGGRGGETQYF. DNA for the CDR3: TGTGCCAGCAGCGGGGGGGGGAGGGGGGGAGAGACCCAGTACTTC. The V and J genes are TRBV7-2 and TRBJ2-5, with D perhaps TRBD2 (7 bases). Germline V gene lookup returns CDR1 SGHTA and CDR2 FQGNSA. The CDR3 is 15 residues long. V was trimmed by 5 bases and J by 4 bases, leaving 17 bases between them.